These 5 T cell receptor beta chains came from one sample sequenced in a study of control samples from healthy donors and cancer patients. The repertoire was sequenced with immunoSEQ multiplex PCR; TCRdb's copy has only in-frame clones and lacks some. The sample carries tens of thousands of clones, 95% recorded once. The material sequenced was blood. The source is a man aged 25 to 40 in good health.

The chain links TRBV6-2 or TRBV6-3 to TRBJ2-7; D might be TRBD1 (5 bases). Trimming stripped 2 bases from V and 6 bases from J, with 5 bases between. The CDR3 contains 11 residues. The germline V gene has CDR1 MNHEY and CDR2 SVGEGT. CDR3 protein: CASSYGAEQYF. In nucleotides, the CDR3 is TGTGCCAGCAGTTACGGGGCCGAGCAGTACTTC.

This clone has only one observation. The rearrangement uses TRBV20-1 and TRBJ1-5; 7 bases are a match to TRBD1. J gave up 7 bases and V 6 bases, and 12 bases lay outside the gene matches. Germline CDR1 and CDR2: DFQATT and SNEGSKA (reference sequence). The CDR3 has 14 residues. The CDR3 region is CSASLDRAGQPQHF. The CDR3 DNA follows: TGCAGTGCCAGTCTTGACAGGGCAGGACAGCCCCAGCATTTT.

This clone came up once. The rearrangement links TRBV30 to TRBJ2-3; 10 positions agree with TRBD2. The CDR3 runs to 18 residues. V lost 0 bases, J lost 5 bases, and 14 bases stayed unmatched. CDR1 is GTSNPN, CDR2 SVGIG, per germline (reference sequence). The DNA for the CDR3 is TGTGCCTGGAGTGTAGGTCGAAGCGGGAGGGCCGTGGGAGATACGCAGTATTTT. Amino acid sequence: CAWSVGRSGRAVGDTQYF.

This chain links TRBV5-8 with TRBJ1-3, with 7 bases identical to TRBD1. Germline values: CDR1 SGHTS, CDR2 YDEGEE. J gave up 2 bases and V 1 base, and 12 bases lay outside the gene matches. CDR3 length: 18 residues. This CDR3 reads CASSLTGAWWRAGNTIYF. The CDR3 coding sequence is TGTGCCAGCAGCTTGACAGGGGCTTGGTGGCGCGCTGGAAACACCATATATTTT.

The rearrangement uses TRBV7-6 and TRBJ2-1, with TRBD2 matching over 9 bases. The CDR3 length is 16 residues. Germline V lookup: CDR1 SGHVS, CDR2 FNYEAQ. V trimming: 1 base; J trimming: 3 bases; junction bases outside the gene matches: 4. In nucleotides, the CDR3 is TGTGCCAGCAGCTTAGTAGGGACTAGCTTCTACAATGAGCAGTTCTTC. It is translated as CASSLVGTSFYNEQFF.